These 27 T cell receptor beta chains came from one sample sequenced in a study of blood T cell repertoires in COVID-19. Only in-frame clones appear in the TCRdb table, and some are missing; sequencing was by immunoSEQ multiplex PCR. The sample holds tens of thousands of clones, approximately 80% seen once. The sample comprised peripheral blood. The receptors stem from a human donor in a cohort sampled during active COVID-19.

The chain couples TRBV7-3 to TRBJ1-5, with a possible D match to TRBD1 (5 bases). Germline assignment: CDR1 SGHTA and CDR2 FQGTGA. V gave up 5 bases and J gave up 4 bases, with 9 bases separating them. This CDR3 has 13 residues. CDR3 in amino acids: CASSRDRNQPQHF. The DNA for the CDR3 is TGTGCCAGCAGCCGCGACAGAAATCAGCCCCAGCATTTT.

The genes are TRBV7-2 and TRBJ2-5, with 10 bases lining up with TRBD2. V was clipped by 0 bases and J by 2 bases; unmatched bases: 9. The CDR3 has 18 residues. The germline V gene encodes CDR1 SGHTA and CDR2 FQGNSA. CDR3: CASSLAPSGGAQQETQYF. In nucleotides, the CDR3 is TGTGCCAGCAGCTTAGCGCCCAGCGGGGGGGCCCAACAAGAGACCCAGTACTTC.

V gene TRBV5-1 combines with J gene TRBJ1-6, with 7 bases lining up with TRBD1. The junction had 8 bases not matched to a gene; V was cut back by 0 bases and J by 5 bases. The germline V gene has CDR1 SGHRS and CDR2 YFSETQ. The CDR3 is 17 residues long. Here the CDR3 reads CASSLARQGANNSPLHF. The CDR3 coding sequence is TGCGCCAGCAGCTTGGCCCGACAGGGCGCAAATAATTCACCCCTCCACTTT.

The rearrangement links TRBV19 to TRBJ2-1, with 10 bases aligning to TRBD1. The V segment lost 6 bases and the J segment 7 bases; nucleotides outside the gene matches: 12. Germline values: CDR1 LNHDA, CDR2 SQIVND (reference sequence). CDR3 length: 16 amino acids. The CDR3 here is CASSNPPGQGLNEQFF. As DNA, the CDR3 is TGTGCCAGTAGCAATCCCCCGGGACAGGGGCTAAATGAGCAGTTCTTC.

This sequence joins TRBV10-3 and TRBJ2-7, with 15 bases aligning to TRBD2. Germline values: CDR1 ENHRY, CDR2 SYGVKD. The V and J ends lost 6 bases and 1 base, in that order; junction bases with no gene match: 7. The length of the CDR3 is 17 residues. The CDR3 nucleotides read TGTGCCATCAGCAAAACCGGGACTAGCGGGGGGTCCTACGAGCAGTACTTC. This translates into CAISKTGTSGGSYEQYF.

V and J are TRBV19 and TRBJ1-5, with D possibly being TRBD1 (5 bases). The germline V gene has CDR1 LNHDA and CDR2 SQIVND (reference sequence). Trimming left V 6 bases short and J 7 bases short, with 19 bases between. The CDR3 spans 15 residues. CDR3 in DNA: TGTGCCAGTAGCCCCCTAGGCAGGGTTGGGCAGCCCCAGCATTTT. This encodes CASSPLGRVGQPQHF.

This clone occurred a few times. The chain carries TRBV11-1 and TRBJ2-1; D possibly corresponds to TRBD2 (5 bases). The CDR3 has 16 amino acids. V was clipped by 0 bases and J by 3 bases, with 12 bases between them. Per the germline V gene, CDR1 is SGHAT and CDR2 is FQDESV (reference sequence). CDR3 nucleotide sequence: TGTGCCAGCAGCTTAGCGGGGAGAATACGCTACAATGAGCAGTTCTTC. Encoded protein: CASSLAGRIRYNEQFF.

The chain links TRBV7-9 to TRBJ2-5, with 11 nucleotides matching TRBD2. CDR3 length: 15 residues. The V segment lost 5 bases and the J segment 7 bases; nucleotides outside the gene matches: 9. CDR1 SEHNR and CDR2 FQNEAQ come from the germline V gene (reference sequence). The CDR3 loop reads CASSRSGGAVGTQYF. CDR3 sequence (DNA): TGTGCCAGCAGCCGTAGCGGGGGGGCCGTAGGGACCCAGTACTTC.

The CDR3 spells CASSVQQGGLYGYTF. CDR3 nucleotide sequence: TGTGCCAGCAGCGTCCAACAGGGTGGGCTTTATGGCTACACCTTC. The genes are TRBV9 and TRBJ1-2, with TRBD1 as a possible D gene (6 bases). CDR3 length: 15 amino acids. Per the germline V gene, CDR1 is SGDLS and CDR2 is YYNGEE. The V end was cut by 2 bases, the J end by 5 bases, with 16 bases between.

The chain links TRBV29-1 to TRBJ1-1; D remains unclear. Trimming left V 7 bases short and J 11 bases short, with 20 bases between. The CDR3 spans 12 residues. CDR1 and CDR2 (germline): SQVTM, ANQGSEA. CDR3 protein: CSAEGTEDWAFF. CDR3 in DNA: TGCAGCGCCGAAGGTACAGAAGATTGGGCTTTCTTT.

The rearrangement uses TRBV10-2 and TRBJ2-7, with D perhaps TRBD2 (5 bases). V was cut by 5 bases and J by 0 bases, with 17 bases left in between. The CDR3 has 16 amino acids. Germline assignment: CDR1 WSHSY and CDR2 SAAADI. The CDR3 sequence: CASSPWEARDSYEQYF. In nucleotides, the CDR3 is TGCGCCAGCAGTCCCTGGGAAGCTCGGGACTCCTACGAGCAGTACTTC.

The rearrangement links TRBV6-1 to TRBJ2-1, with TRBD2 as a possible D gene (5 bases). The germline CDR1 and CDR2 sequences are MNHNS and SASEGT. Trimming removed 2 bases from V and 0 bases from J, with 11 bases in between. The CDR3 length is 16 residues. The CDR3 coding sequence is TGTGCCAGCAGTGAACAAGGAGCGGACTCCTACAATGAGCAGTTCTTC. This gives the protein CASSEQGADSYNEQFF.

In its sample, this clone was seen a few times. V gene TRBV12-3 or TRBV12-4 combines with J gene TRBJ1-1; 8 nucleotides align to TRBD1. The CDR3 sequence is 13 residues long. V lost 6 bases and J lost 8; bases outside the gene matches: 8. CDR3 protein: CASRSDRGQEAFF. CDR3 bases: TGTGCCAGCAGATCTGACAGGGGCCAAGAAGCTTTCTTT.

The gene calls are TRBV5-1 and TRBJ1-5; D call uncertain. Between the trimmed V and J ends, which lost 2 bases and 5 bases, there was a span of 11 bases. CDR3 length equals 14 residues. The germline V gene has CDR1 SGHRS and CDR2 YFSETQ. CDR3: CASSLGTVDQPQHF. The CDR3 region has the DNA TGCGCCAGCAGCTTAGGTACAGTGGATCAGCCCCAGCATTTT.

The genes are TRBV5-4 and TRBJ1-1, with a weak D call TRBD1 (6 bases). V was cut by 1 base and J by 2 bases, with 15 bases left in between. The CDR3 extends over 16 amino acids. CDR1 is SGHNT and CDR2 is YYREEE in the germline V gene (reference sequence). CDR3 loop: CASSLKQGNLNTEAFF. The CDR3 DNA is TGTGCCAGCAGCTTGAAACAGGGCAACCTTAACACTGAAGCTTTCTTT.

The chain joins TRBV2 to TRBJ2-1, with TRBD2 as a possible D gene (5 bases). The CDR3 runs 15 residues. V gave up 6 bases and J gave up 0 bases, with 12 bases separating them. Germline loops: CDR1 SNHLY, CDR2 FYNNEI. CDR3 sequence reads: CASRQTGSSYNEQFF. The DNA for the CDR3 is TGTGCCAGCAGACAGACGGGAAGCTCCTACAATGAGCAGTTCTTC.

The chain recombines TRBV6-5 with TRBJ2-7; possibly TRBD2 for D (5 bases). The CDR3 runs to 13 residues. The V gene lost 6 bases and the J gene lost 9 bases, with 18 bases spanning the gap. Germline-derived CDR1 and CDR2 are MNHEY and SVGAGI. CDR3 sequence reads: CASRPGRGLGQYV. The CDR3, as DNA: TGTGCCAGCAGACCGGGAAGAGGGTTAGGGCAGTACGTC.

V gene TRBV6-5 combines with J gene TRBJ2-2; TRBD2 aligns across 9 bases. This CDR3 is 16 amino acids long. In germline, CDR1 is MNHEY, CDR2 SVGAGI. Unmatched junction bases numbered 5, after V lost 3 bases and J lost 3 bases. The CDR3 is CASSYSSGGYTGELFF. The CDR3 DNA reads TGTGCCAGCAGTTATAGTAGCGGGGGATACACCGGGGAGCTGTTTTTT.

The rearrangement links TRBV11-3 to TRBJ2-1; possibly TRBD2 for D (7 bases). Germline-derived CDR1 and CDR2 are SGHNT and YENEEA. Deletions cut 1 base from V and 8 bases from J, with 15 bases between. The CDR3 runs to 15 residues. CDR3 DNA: TGTGCCAGCAGCTTAGGGGGGGGGCAAACCGATGAGCAGTTCTTC. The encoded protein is CASSLGGGQTDEQFF.

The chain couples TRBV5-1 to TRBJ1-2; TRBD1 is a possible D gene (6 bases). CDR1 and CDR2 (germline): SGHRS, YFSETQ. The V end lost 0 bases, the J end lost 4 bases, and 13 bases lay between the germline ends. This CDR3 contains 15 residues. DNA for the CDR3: TGCGCCAGCAGCTTGGGTCTGGACAGCATCTATGGCTACACCTTC. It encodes CASSLGLDSIYGYTF.

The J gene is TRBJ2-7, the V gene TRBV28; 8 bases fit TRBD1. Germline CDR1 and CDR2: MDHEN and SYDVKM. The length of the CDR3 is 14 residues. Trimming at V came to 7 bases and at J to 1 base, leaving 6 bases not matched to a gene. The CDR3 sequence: CASTPGQGSYEQYF. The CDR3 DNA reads TGTGCCAGCACTCCCGGACAGGGTTCCTACGAGCAGTACTTC.

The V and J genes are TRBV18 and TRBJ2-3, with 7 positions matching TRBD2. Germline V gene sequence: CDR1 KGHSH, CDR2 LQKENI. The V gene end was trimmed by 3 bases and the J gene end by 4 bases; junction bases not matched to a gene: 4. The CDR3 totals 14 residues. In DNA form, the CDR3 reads TGTGCCAGCTCACCCGGGACTATCTCAGATACGCAGTATTTT. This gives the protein CASSPGTISDTQYF.

The CDR3 coding sequence is TGTGCCAGCAGCTTAGGACAGGGGCTACCTGAAAAACTGTTTTTT. Translating gives CASSLGQGLPEKLFF. The chain combines TRBV7-2 with TRBJ1-4; 8 bases align to TRBD1. The CDR3 contains 15 residues. Per the germline V gene, CDR1 is SGHTA and CDR2 is FQGNSA. Trimming cost V 1 base and J 7 bases; bases outside gene matches: 5.

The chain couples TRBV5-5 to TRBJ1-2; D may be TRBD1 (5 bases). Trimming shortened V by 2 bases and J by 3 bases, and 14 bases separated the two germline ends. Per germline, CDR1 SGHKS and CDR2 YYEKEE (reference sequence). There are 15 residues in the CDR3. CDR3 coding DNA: TGTGCCAGCAGCTTATCGGGGGGAACGGACTATGGCTACACCTTC. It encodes CASSLSGGTDYGYTF. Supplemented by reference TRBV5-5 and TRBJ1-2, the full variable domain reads DAGVTQSPTHLIKTRGQQVTLRCSPISGHKSVSWYQQVLGQGPQFIFQYYEKEERGRGNFPDRFSARQFPNYSSELNVNALLLGDSALYLCASSLSGGTDYGYTFGSGTRLTVV.

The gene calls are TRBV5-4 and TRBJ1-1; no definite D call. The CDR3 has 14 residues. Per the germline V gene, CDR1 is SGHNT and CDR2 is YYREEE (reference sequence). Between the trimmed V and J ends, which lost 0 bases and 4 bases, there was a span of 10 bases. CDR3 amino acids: CASSLDGFSTEAFF. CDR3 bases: TGTGCCAGCAGCTTGGACGGGTTCAGCACTGAAGCTTTCTTT.

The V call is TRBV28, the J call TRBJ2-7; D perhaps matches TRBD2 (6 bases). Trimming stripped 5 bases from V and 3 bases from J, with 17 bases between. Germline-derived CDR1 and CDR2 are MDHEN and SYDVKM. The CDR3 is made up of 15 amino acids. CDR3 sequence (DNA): TGTGCCAGCAGTCACGGGGACTGGTTAAGCTACGAGCAGTACTTC. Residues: CASSHGDWLSYEQYF. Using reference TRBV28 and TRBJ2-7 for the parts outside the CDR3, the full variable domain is DVKVTQSSRYLVKRTGEKVFLECVQDMDHENMFWYRQDPGLGLRLIYFSYDVKMKEKGDIPEGYSVSREKKERFSLILESASTNQTSMYLCASSHGDWLSYEQYFGPGTRLTVT.

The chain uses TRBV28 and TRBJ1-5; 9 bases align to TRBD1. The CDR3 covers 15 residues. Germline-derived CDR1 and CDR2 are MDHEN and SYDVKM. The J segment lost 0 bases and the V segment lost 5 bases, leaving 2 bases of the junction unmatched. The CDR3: CASSPQGASNQPQHF. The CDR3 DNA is TGTGCCAGCAGTCCACAGGGGGCTAGCAATCAGCCCCAGCATTTT.